This note documents a single T cell receptor beta chain sequence. Produced via immunoSEQ multiplex PCR; TCRdb's table is partial and in-frame only. The sample comprises around 230,000 clones, 81% of which are singletons, and about 10% rests with the top ten. Living in about 25 US areas, the participants were between roughly 18 and 95 years of age. The record originates from a study of blood T cell repertoires in COVID-19. CDR3 length equals 12 residues. CDR1 and CDR2 (germline): KGHSH, LQKENI. Trimming took 6 bases from V and 0 from J, leaving 5 bases between them. The chain links TRBV18 to TRBJ2-5; D gene ambiguous. The clonotype was recovered from a man aged 35-49 years who had recovered from COVID-19. Sequenced input: PBMCs or T cells enriched from blood (not recorded which). CDR3 loop: CASSPYQETQYF. CDR3 nucleotide sequence: TGTGCCAGCTCCCCGTACCAAGAGACCCAGTACTTC.